The clone carrying this T cell receptor beta chain has only a few counts. Its antigen is not identified. The CDR3 loop spans 14 amino acids. The germline V gene has CDR1 ENHRY and CDR2 SYGVKD. V trimming: 10 bases; J trimming: 1 base; junction bases outside the gene matches: 10. These oral cavity squamous cell carcinomas were HPV-negative and locally advanced. The source of the sample is a study of neoadjuvant anti-PD-1 for oral cavity cancer. Findings of the study overall: Pretreatment Treg/Th17 ratio correlated inversely with post-treatment tumor clonality.

Clones were read by immunoSEQ multiplex PCR, and TCRdb kept only the in-frame ones, dropping some. The table has approximately 15,000 clones, about 66% seen once. The V gene is TRBV10-3, the J gene TRBJ2-7; 7 nucleotides match TRBD1. The sequencing here drew on PBMCs, taken before nivolumab (anti-PD-1) treatment. This clonotype originated in a person between 40 and 85 years old with oral cavity squamous cell carcinoma. CDR3 nucleotides: TGTGCCACCGGCGGAATCAGGGGGTCCTACGAGCAGTACTTC. Its protein product is CATGGIRGSYEQYF.